These 28 T cell receptor beta chains originate from one sample sequenced in a study of blood T cell repertoires in COVID-19. The repertoire was sequenced with immunoSEQ multiplex PCR; TCRdb's copy has only in-frame clones and lacks some. Of about 140,000 clones detected, roughly four fifths appear once; the ten largest clones hold around 4%. The sequencing input was peripheral blood. These TCRs come from a woman older than 75 with acute or convalescent COVID-19.

The J gene is TRBJ2-7, the V gene TRBV30; D gene uncertain. The CDR3 sequence is 16 residues long. From germline, CDR1 is GTSNPN and CDR2 SVGIG (reference sequence). Trimming took off 3 bases at V and 0 bases at J, with 18 bases between the two ends. Written as DNA, the CDR3 is TGTGCCTGGAGCAACCCCCACGACGGCGGCTCCTACGAGCAGTACTTC. It encodes CAWSNPHDGGSYEQYF. The whole variable domain, filled in from reference TRBV30 and TRBJ2-7, reads SQTIHQWPATLVQPVGSPLSLECTVEGTSNPNLYWYRQAAGRGLQLLFYSVGIGQISSEVPQNLSASRPQDRQFILSSKKLLLSDSGFYLCAWSNPHDGGSYEQYFGPGTRLTVT.

This clone came up many times. The chain joins TRBV7-9 to TRBJ1-5; D is perhaps TRBD1 (5 bases). V was pared by 1 base and J by 7 bases, with 11 bases between. CDR1 and CDR2 from the germline V gene are SEHNR and FQNEAQ (reference sequence). CDR3 length: 14 residues. The CDR3 spells CASSLGQGEQPQHF. CDR3 bases: TGTGCCAGCAGCTTAGGTCAGGGCGAGCAGCCCCAGCATTTT.

This clone was detected only a few times. The chain joins TRBV14 to TRBJ2-1; D possibly corresponds to TRBD2 (5 bases). The ends were cut back, 6 bases at V and 5 bases at J, with 11 bases in the middle. The CDR3 is 13 residues long. CDR1 is SGHDN and CDR2 is FVKESK in the germline V gene. Here the CDR3 DNA reads TGTGCCAGCAGTAGGACTGGAAACAATGAGCAGTTCTTC. Its protein product is CASSRTGNNEQFF.

The J gene is TRBJ1-3, the V gene TRBV7-9; D unresolved. The CDR3 is made up of 17 amino acids. The ends were cut back, 2 bases at V and 2 bases at J, with 16 bases in the middle. The V gene's germline CDR1 is SEHNR and CDR2 FQNEAQ (reference sequence). Here the CDR3 reads CASSLPSRGETGNTIYF. In DNA, the CDR3 is TGTGCCAGCAGCTTACCTAGCCGAGGCGAAACTGGAAACACCATATATTTT.

The CDR3 DNA reads as TGTGCCAGCAGTCGACTAGCGGGAGGAAGCTCCTACAATGAGCAGTTCTTC. Translated, it gives CASSRLAGGSSYNEQFF. The chain couples TRBV2 to TRBJ2-1, with TRBD2 matching over 13 bases. The CDR3 length is 17 residues. Germline loops: CDR1 SNHLY, CDR2 FYNNEI. V was pared by 5 bases and J by 0 bases, with 4 bases of the junction left unmatched.

V and J are TRBV28 and TRBJ2-3; D perhaps matches TRBD2 (7 bases). Per germline, CDR1 MDHEN and CDR2 SYDVKM. The CDR3 contains 13 residues. The V gene lost 3 bases and the J gene lost 9 bases, with 13 bases spanning the gap. CDR3 residues: CASSLGGGGTQYF. DNA for the CDR3: TGTGCCAGCAGTTTGGGAGGGGGAGGGACGCAGTATTTT. The entire variable domain, with the rest obtained from reference TRBV28 and TRBJ2-3, is as follows: DVKVTQSSRYLVKRTGEKVFLECVQDMDHENMFWYRQDPGLGLRLIYFSYDVKMKEKGDIPEGYSVSREKKERFSLILESASTNQTSMYLCASSLGGGGTQYFGPGTRLTVL.

The gene calls are TRBV2 and TRBJ1-1; 10 bases map to TRBD1. There are 17 residues in the CDR3. Germline trimming cut 4 bases from V and 6 bases from J; bases unmatched to any gene: 14. CDR1 and CDR2 from the germline V gene are SNHLY and FYNNEI. The CDR3 is CASSVSGTGVYDAEAFF. CDR3 in DNA: TGTGCCAGCAGTGTATCCGGGACAGGGGTTTATGACGCTGAAGCTTTCTTT.

The chain has TRBV7-7 and TRBJ1-1; no clear D. V lost 1 base and J lost 0, with 3 bases in between. Germline V gene data show CDR1 as SSHAT and CDR2 as FNYEAQ (reference sequence). The CDR3 consists of 13 residues. In DNA form, the CDR3 reads TGTGCCAGCAGCTTAGACTTGAACACTGAAGCTTTCTTT. Its protein is CASSLDLNTEAFF. Drawing the rest from reference TRBV7-7 and TRBJ1-1, the complete variable domain is GAGVSQSPRYKVTKRGQDVTLRCDPISSHATLYWYQQALGQGPEFLTYFNYEAQPDKSGLPSDRFSAERPEGSISTLTIQRTEQRDSAMYRCASSLDLNTEAFFGQGTRLTVV.

This clone was observed once. The rearrangement joins TRBV5-1 to TRBJ2-7; 12 bases are shared with TRBD1. The ends lost 4 bases at V and 1 base at J; junction bases unmatched: 3. Germline-derived CDR1 and CDR2 are SGHRS and YFSETQ. This CDR3 contains 15 residues. The CDR3 DNA sequence: TGCGCCAGCAGCGCGGGACAGGGGGCATCCTACGAGCAGTACTTC. It encodes CASSAGQGASYEQYF.

In this sample, this clone turned up a few times. This chain links TRBV19 with TRBJ1-2; D not certain. This CDR3 contains 14 residues. Germline V lookup: CDR1 LNHDA, CDR2 SQIVND (reference sequence). The V end was cut by 7 bases, the J end by 5 bases, with 17 bases between. The CDR3 DNA is TGTGCCAGTAAATCGGTTACCGGGATTTATGGCTACACCTTC. This encodes CASKSVTGIYGYTF.

V is TRBV15 and J is TRBJ2-1, with TRBD2 matching over 7 bases. The length of the CDR3 is 14 residues. After removal of 3 bases from V and 7 bases from J, the junction contained 6 bases not matched to a gene. Germline V gene data show CDR1 as LNHNV and CDR2 as YYDKDF (reference sequence). For the CDR3, the DNA is TGTGCCACCAGCAGCATCGGGGGGTCGAATGAGCAGTTCTTC. Its translation is CATSSIGGSNEQFF. Variable domain in full (rest from reference TRBV15 and TRBJ2-1): DAMVIQNPRYQVTQFGKPVTLSCSQTLNHNVMYWYQQKSSQAPKLLFHYYDKDFNNEADTPDNFQSRRPNTSFCFLDIRSPGLGDTAMYLCATSSIGGSNEQFFGPGTRLTVL.

The V and J genes are TRBV11-2 and TRBJ2-7, with 8 bases matching TRBD2. The CDR3 loop spans 16 amino acids. Germline CDR1 SGHAT, CDR2 FQNNGV. The V gene end was trimmed by 3 bases and the J gene end by 5 bases; junction bases not matched to a gene: 12. The CDR3 is CASSFRGGPWDDEQYF. The DNA of the CDR3 is TGTGCCAGCAGCTTCCGGGGGGGGCCGTGGGACGACGAGCAGTACTTC. Together with reference TRBV11-2 and TRBJ2-7, the CDR3 gives the full variable domain: EAGVAQSPRYKIIEKRQSVAFWCNPISGHATLYWYQQILGQGPKLLIQFQNNGVVDDSQLPKDRFSAERLKGVDSTLKIQPAKLEDSAVYLCASSFRGGPWDDEQYFGPGTRLTVT.

The V and J genes are TRBV14 and TRBJ2-7, with 8 bases aligning to TRBD2. V was pared by 9 bases and J by 4 bases, with 14 bases of the junction left unmatched. The germline V gene has CDR1 SGHDN and CDR2 FVKESK. The CDR3 length is 15 residues. In DNA, the CDR3 is TGTGCCAGGTTCCATAAGCGGGAGAGGGTTTACGAGCAGTACTTC. Encoded protein: CARFHKRERVYEQYF.

This chain links TRBV28 with TRBJ2-3, with 8 bases that match TRBD2. The CDR3 runs to 15 residues. The J segment lost 0 bases and the V segment lost 5 bases, leaving 4 bases of the junction unmatched. Per germline, CDR1 MDHEN and CDR2 SYDVKM. As DNA, the CDR3 is TGTGCCAGCAGTCCGGGAGGGACTAGCACAGATACGCAGTATTTT. It specifies CASSPGGTSTDTQYF.

This clone was detected once. V and J are TRBV1 and TRBJ1-1. TRBV1 counts as a pseudogene. This CDR3 has 12 residues. Here the CDR3 reads CTSSQARDKAFF. In DNA, the CDR3 is TGCACCAGCAGCCAAGCTCGAGATAAAGCTTTCTTT.

The chain has TRBV5-1 and TRBJ2-3; unclear D gene. The CDR3 covers 15 residues. Germline V gene sequence: CDR1 SGHRS, CDR2 YFSETQ. The germline V and J ends were trimmed by 5 bases and 2 bases, with 15 bases remaining between them. CDR3 coding DNA: TGCGCCAGCAGTCATCCTTCGACTGCCACAGATACGCAGTATTTT. Translation: CASSHPSTATDTQYF.

The chain has TRBV6-5 and TRBJ1-5; no firm D call. The CDR3 totals 15 residues. Between the trimmed V and J ends, which lost 0 bases and 0 bases, there was a span of 6 bases. The germline V gene encodes CDR1 MNHEY and CDR2 SVGAGI. The CDR3 loop reads CASSYSVYSNQPQHF. The CDR3 bases are TGTGCCAGCAGTTACTCGGTCTATAGCAATCAGCCCCAGCATTTT.

The chain carries TRBV4-1 and TRBJ2-7; the D gene is possibly TRBD2 (5 bases). Trimming removed 0 bases from V and 3 bases from J, with 15 bases in between. The CDR3 runs 16 residues. Germline values: CDR1 MGHRA, CDR2 YSYEKL. CDR3 sequence: CASSQDLGGGGYEQYF. CDR3 in DNA: TGCGCCAGCAGCCAAGATCTTGGCGGAGGCGGCTACGAGCAGTACTTC.

The chain carries TRBV12-2 and TRBJ2-7; the DNA was not used to check the table's D call, TRBD1. TRBV12-2 is termed a pseudogene. The CDR3 covers 14 residues. This CDR3 reads CASRLAGRGNEQYF. CDR3 bases: TGTGCAAGTCGCTTAGCGGGCAGGGGGAACGAGCAGTACTTC.

This clone occurred once. J is TRBJ2-2 and V is TRBV2, with TRBD2 matching over 12 bases. This CDR3 is 15 amino acids long. Germline CDR1 reads SNHLY; CDR2 reads FYNNEI. J was trimmed by 8 bases and V by 7 bases; bases with no gene match: 8. The CDR3 loop is CASKATSGSSGELFF. For the CDR3, the DNA is TGTGCCAGCAAAGCGACTAGCGGGAGTTCGGGGGAGCTGTTTTTT.

The chain carries TRBV6-5 and TRBJ1-1, with D possibly being TRBD1 (6 bases). The CDR3 spans 16 residues. With 2 bases removed from V and 6 bases from J, the gap between germline ends came to 19 bases. From germline, CDR1 is MNHEY and CDR2 SVGAGI. DNA of the CDR3: TGTGCCAGCAGTTACCGTAAGGGGCAGGGGACCCCTGAAGCTTTCTTT. It encodes CASSYRKGQGTPEAFF.

The chain has TRBV7-9 and TRBJ2-3; 15 bases line up with TRBD2. Trimming removed 5 bases from V and 7 bases from J; junction bases left unmatched: 7. Germline lookup yields CDR1 SEHNR and CDR2 FQNEAQ (reference sequence). This CDR3 contains 16 residues. The CDR3 loop reads CASSRWTSGGANTQYF. As DNA, the CDR3 is TGTGCCAGCAGCCGCTGGACTAGCGGGGGGGCAAATACGCAGTATTTT.

This chain joins TRBV30 and TRBJ2-5, with 7 nucleotides matching TRBD1. The CDR3 covers 16 residues. The V gene's germline CDR1 is GTSNPN and CDR2 SVGIG (reference sequence). The trim removed 0 bases at V and 2 bases at J, leaving 9 bases unmatched. CDR3 coding DNA: TGTGCCTGGAGTGTAGGGGGCAGGGGGTTACAAGAGACCCAGTACTTC. Protein: CAWSVGGRGLQETQYF.

This clone came up once. The rearrangement joins TRBV5-1 to TRBJ2-7; 7 positions agree with TRBD1. CDR3 length: 12 amino acids. Losses at the gene ends were 3 bases for V and 3 bases for J; bases not matched to a gene: 0. Looked up from germline, CDR1 is SGHRS and CDR2 is YFSETQ. The CDR3 loop is CASSWDSYEQYF. CDR3 nucleotide sequence: TGCGCCAGCAGCTGGGACAGCTACGAGCAGTACTTC.

The chain employs TRBV5-4 and TRBJ2-2, with D possibly being TRBD1 (5 bases). V was pared by 2 bases and J by 8 bases, with 16 bases between. The germline gives CDR1 SGHNT, CDR2 YYREEE (reference sequence). CDR3 size: 15 residues. The CDR3 loop is CASSLGVASSGELFF. The DNA of the CDR3 is TGTGCCAGCAGCTTAGGGGTGGCTTCTTCGGGGGAGCTGTTTTTT.

The genes are TRBV28 and TRBJ2-5; TRBD2 is a possible D gene (6 bases). CDR3 length: 15 residues. Germline-derived CDR1 and CDR2 are MDHEN and SYDVKM. The ends were cut back, 6 bases at V and 6 bases at J, with 20 bases in the middle. Written as DNA, the CDR3 is TGTGCCAGCAGACCAAATATGCGACGGGGGAAGACCCAGTACTTC. This encodes CASRPNMRRGKTQYF.

This chain joins TRBV30 and TRBJ2-6; no reliable D call. The germline CDR1 and CDR2 sequences are GTSNPN and SVGIG (reference sequence). CDR3 length: 15 residues. Trimming took 1 base from V and 2 from J, leaving 9 bases between them. CDR3 region: CAWSALSAGANVLTF. CDR3 sequence (DNA): TGTGCCTGGAGTGCCCTTAGTGCTGGGGCCAACGTCCTGACTTTC.

DNA for the CDR3: TGTGCCAGCTGTATAGACAGCTCTGGAAACACCATATATTTT. It codes for CASCIDSSGNTIYF. The chain uses TRBV2 and TRBJ1-3, with D possibly being TRBD1 (5 bases). Germline CDR1 reads SNHLY; CDR2 reads FYNNEI. The CDR3 is 14 residues long. The ends were cut back, 8 bases at V and 0 bases at J, with 11 bases in the middle.